The sequence of this TCR beta chain was determined in a study of T cells in Graves' hyperthyroidism and ophthalmopathy (dated by TCRdb to the late 2010s). Describing the broader study: Peripheral blood samples were taken at the time of initial diagnosis, prior to any treatment. The approximately 98 discovery patients were randomly divided into training and test sets at a 7:3 ratio. Thyroid tissue and blood T-cell repertoires from more than five Graves' hyperthyroidism patients were also compared in the study. Whether ophthalmopathy could be predicted prospectively was tested in an independent validation cohort made up of 18 to 20 hyperthyroidism patients plus 17 patients who later progressed to ophthalmopathy. The paper reports TCR Vbeta CDR3 sequencing of some 140 peripheral blood samples: around 41 ophthalmopathy, 75 to 80 hyperthyroidism and 17 progressor patients. A discovery cohort of around 100 patients, approximately 45 with Graves' ophthalmopathy and approximately 60 with stable Graves' hyperthyroidism, was used to find distinguishing TCR V-J signatures. Following sampling, methimazole starting at 30 mg daily was given to hyperthyroidism patients, and high-dose intravenous methylprednisolone was given to ophthalmopathy patients. Overall study outcomes, separate from this receptor: No statistical method was used to fix the sample size in advance, and group allocation was not hidden from the investigators. During validation, the model predicted progression to ophthalmopathy a median of approximately 6.5 months ahead of onset, with almost 71% sensitivity and around 72% specificity. Blood samples also contained most of the expanded thyroid clonotypes (frequency above 0.001), which suggests that blood repertoires may reflect thyroid immune responses. A 13 V-J signature model separated ophthalmopathy from stable hyperthyroidism, with approximately 86% sensitivity and roughly 81% specificity in cross-validation and 80%/75% in testing.

Hyperthyroidism patients were newly diagnosed, with disease duration under 2 months, and aged 18 to 65 years. Exclusion was applied to patients with uncontrolled infections, other autoimmune diseases, pregnancy or lactation. Clinical symptoms, serum thyroxine and TRAb, thyroid ultrasound, and orbital computed tomography formed the basis for the diagnoses. For progressor patients, blood was drawn at the first diagnosis of hyperthyroidism, before any ophthalmopathy symptoms had appeared. PBMCs were separated from 8 to 10 ml of fresh peripheral blood using Ficoll-Paque density gradient centrifugation. Progressor patients were initially diagnosed with Graves' hyperthyroidism and developed ophthalmopathy during follow-up. Total RNA was extracted using Trizol reagent, and RNA quality was assessed on an Agilent 2100 Bioanalyzer. The CDR3 holds 15 amino acids from the cysteine to the phenylalanine. The read is trimmed to its CDR3 DNA, 45 bases read in frame from base 1. The germline V gene (reference sequence) gives CDR1 as MNHEY and CDR2 as SMNVEV. V drops 4 bases and J drops 5 bases, leaving 15 bases in between.

This clonotype was detected many times. Its binding antigen is unknown. The record has no base qualities; no much larger clone is one base away. The TCR beta CDR3 regions were amplified from RNA transcripts. For the first round of RT-PCR on the TCR CDR3, the HTBI primer set was used together with the Qiagen OneStep RT-PCR kit. Libraries were constructed in a second round of multiplex PCR, after which size selection and purification were performed. Paired-end sequencing of the libraries was performed with 100 bp reads on an Illumina HiSeq2000. The original methods were these. SOAPnuke was used to process the raw data, removing reads that contained adapters or uncalled bases, had a mean Phred below 15, or lacked an exact match to the constant primer or identifier. COPE v1.2.5 was used to merge high-quality paired reads, and clonotypes were defined as unique nucleotide sequences. MiTCR v1.1 was used to align the clonotypes against IMGT TRBV, TRBD and TRBJ reference segments. Analysis was restricted to V-J combinations with a frequency above 0.0001, which covered roughly 99% of repertoires. The TCS score was defined as F50 (clonal expansion) divided by E x V (chaos), with BLOSUM62-based TCRdist calculated between CDR3 peptides within each V-J. Welch's t-statistics and random forest reduced just over 500 V-J features to under 15, which were used in a naive Bayes classifier (R e1071). TCRdb took the public reads, trimmed them with fastp at Q25, ran MiXCR for clone calling and kept in-frame beta chains. Identical CDR3 proteins give one entry, which carries the most common genes and DNA. The V and J calls were determined by TCRdb, not by the authors. The sample table shows approximately 720,000 distinct CDR3 sequences, and around 20% are seen once. The ten largest clones take up approximately 16% of the sample.

Sequenced material: blood. This TCR was recovered from a woman aged 50 to 60 with Graves' hyperthyroidism that later progressed to Graves' ophthalmopathy. This chain is built from TRBV27 and TRBJ2-1, and perhaps TRBD2 as D gene, on 6 matching bases. The CDR3 region: CASSSPGGGHNEQFF. The base sequence is TGTGCCAGCAGTTCCCCCGGGGGAGGACACAATGAGCAGTTCTTC.